These 16 T cell receptor beta chains share one sample of origin, sequenced in a study of blood T cell repertoires in COVID-19. The method was immunoSEQ multiplex PCR; TCRdb's version includes in-frame clones alone and lacks a portion of them. The table has around 500,000 clones, approximately 88% seen once; the top ten hold approximately 1.8%. Material: PBMCs or T cells enriched from blood (not recorded which). The receptors derive from a woman between 35 and 50 years old who had recovered from COVID-19.

J is TRBJ1-5 and V is TRBV24-1; the D is unclear. The CDR3 covers 13 residues. Trimming took 9 bases from V and 4 from J, leaving 12 bases between them. Germline loops: CDR1 KGHDR, CDR2 SFDVKD. CDR3 protein: CATSRGFNQPQHF. Written as DNA, the CDR3 is TGTGCCACCTCGCGAGGATTTAATCAGCCCCAGCATTTT.

V usage is TRBV11-2 and J usage is TRBJ1-1; TRBD1 matches 7 bases. Germline CDR1 SGHAT, CDR2 FQNNGV. The CDR3 covers 16 residues. The V and J ends lost 4 bases and 1 base, in that order; junction bases with no gene match: 9. This CDR3 reads CASSSSSGQTNTEAFF. In nucleotides, the CDR3 is TGTGCCAGCAGCTCATCCTCGGGACAGACGAACACTGAAGCTTTCTTT.

The rearrangement links TRBV5-1 to TRBJ2-1; 7 bases are a match to TRBD2. Losses at the gene ends were 0 bases for V and 1 base for J; bases not matched to a gene: 1. CDR1 is SGHRS, CDR2 YFSETQ, per germline. CDR3 size: 15 residues. CDR3 DNA: TGCGCCAGCAGCTTGGTGCGGGAGTCCTACAATGAGCAGTTCTTC. This sequence encodes CASSLVRESYNEQFF.

The chain carries TRBV29-1 and TRBJ1-2; no clear D gene. The germline V gene has CDR1 SQVTM and CDR2 ANQGSEA. The CDR3 consists of 11 residues. V lost 1 base to trimming and J lost 5 bases, with 5 bases between them. The CDR3 DNA is TGCAGCGTTGAAGGTGCGTATGGCTACACCTTC. It encodes CSVEGAYGYTF.

The chain couples TRBV3-1 (or the pseudogene TRBV3-2) to TRBJ1-4; tentative D call: TRBD1 (6 bases). CDR1 and CDR2 (germline): LGHDT, YNNKEL (reference sequence). This CDR3 comprises 13 residues. The V gene lost 5 bases and the J gene lost 8 bases, with 12 bases spanning the gap. The chain's CDR3 is CASSFRGGEKLFF. The CDR3 DNA reads as TGTGCCAGCAGCTTCAGGGGCGGGGAAAAACTGTTTTTT.

The CDR3 nucleotides are TGTGCCACCTCCCACCCTCTAGTCAAAAACATTCAGTACTTC. Amino acid sequence: CATSHPLVKNIQYF. The chain links TRBV11-2 to TRBJ2-4; unclear D gene. The V and J ends lost 10 bases and 3 bases respectively, with 16 bases between them. This CDR3 spans 14 amino acids. CDR1 and CDR2 (germline): SGHAT, FQNNGV.

This chain joins TRBV28 and TRBJ1-2; 8 bases are shared with TRBD1. CDR1 and CDR2 (germline): MDHEN, SYDVKM. J was trimmed by 6 bases and V by 6 bases; bases with no gene match: 9. The CDR3 is 14 amino acids. The CDR3 sequence is CASSQGASLDGYTF. The DNA for the CDR3 is TGTGCCAGCAGCCAGGGGGCCTCACTAGATGGCTACACCTTC.

In this sample, this clone turned up a few times. The chain carries TRBV19 and TRBJ1-5; the D gene is possibly TRBD1 (5 bases). The CDR3 spans 16 residues. Trimming removed 8 bases at V and 0 bases at J, with 17 bases between. Germline V gives CDR1 LNHDA, CDR2 SQIVND (reference sequence). The CDR3 spells CASDHGAGYSNQPQHF. Here the CDR3 DNA reads TGTGCCAGTGACCATGGGGCAGGCTATAGCAATCAGCCCCAGCATTTT.

The chain uses TRBV3-1 (or the pseudogene TRBV3-2) and TRBJ1-1; D is unclear. The CDR3 is made up of 13 amino acids. The V end lost 5 bases, the J end lost 2 bases, and 9 bases lay between the germline ends. Germline V gene lookup returns CDR1 LGHDT and CDR2 YNNKEL (reference sequence). The CDR3 protein is CASSWQTNTEAFF. The CDR3 region has the DNA TGTGCCAGCAGCTGGCAGACTAACACTGAAGCTTTCTTT.

The chain is built from TRBV11-3 and TRBJ1-1; 8 bases agree with TRBD1. This CDR3 has 13 amino acids. Germline trimming cut 5 bases from V and 1 base from J; bases unmatched to any gene: 0. Germline loops: CDR1 SGHNT, CDR2 YENEEA. Here the CDR3 reads CASSQGANTEAFF. CDR3 bases: TGTGCCAGCAGCCAGGGGGCGAACACTGAAGCTTTCTTT.

This chain uses TRBV7-2 with TRBJ2-6; a possible D gene is TRBD2 (6 bases). Germline CDR1 reads SGHTA; CDR2 reads FQGNSA. The germline V and J ends were trimmed by 0 bases and 0 bases, with 15 bases remaining between them. The CDR3 extends over 19 amino acids. The DNA for the CDR3 is TGTGCCAGCAGCTTAGCGCGGGGCGGGATAGCCTCTGGGGCCAACGTCCTGACTTTC. Residues: CASSLARGGIASGANVLTF.

The chain employs TRBV5-6 and TRBJ1-1; 8 nucleotides line up with TRBD1. CDR3 size: 18 residues. V trimming: 9 bases; J trimming: 1 base; junction bases outside the gene matches: 20. Germline lookup yields CDR1 SGHDT and CDR2 YYEEEE. The CDR3 here is CATYYRDRTRHGNTEAFF. CDR3 in DNA: TGTGCCACTTACTACCGGGACAGGACGCGCCATGGGAACACTGAAGCTTTCTTT.

The chain couples TRBV5-5 to TRBJ2-1, with D maybe TRBD2 (6 bases). Looked up from germline, CDR1 is SGHKS and CDR2 is YYEKEE (reference sequence). V dropped 1 base and J dropped 9 bases, with 14 bases sitting between them. The CDR3 loop spans 14 amino acids. The CDR3 region is CASSLYFLEGEQFF. In nucleotides, the CDR3 is TGTGCCAGCAGCTTGTATTTCTTGGAGGGTGAGCAGTTCTTC.

This chain joins TRBV7-9 and TRBJ1-2; D remains ambiguous. The germline V gene encodes CDR1 SEHNR and CDR2 FQNEAQ (reference sequence). The CDR3 runs to 12 residues. V gave up 7 bases and J gave up 8 bases, with 14 bases separating them. CDR3 coding DNA: TGTGCCAGCAAGGATTTACGCGGCGGCTACACCTTC. Residues: CASKDLRGGYTF.

Of note for this clone: Other DNA variants within this sample encode the same CDR3. The CDR3 nucleotides are TGTGCCAGCAGTTACGAAGGGGTCCCCTACGAGCAGTACTTC. Protein sequence: CASSYEGVPYEQYF. V and J are TRBV6-2 or TRBV6-3 and TRBJ2-7; D perhaps matches TRBD1 (5 bases). CDR1 is MNHEY and CDR2 is SVGEGT in the germline V gene. V was trimmed by 2 bases and J by 2 bases, leaving 10 bases between them. The CDR3 sequence is 14 residues long.

The chain links TRBV27 to TRBJ1-4; perhaps TRBD1 as D (5 bases). This CDR3 spans 17 amino acids. CDR1 and CDR2 (germline): MNHEY, SMNVEV (reference sequence). V lost 4 bases, J lost 3 bases, and 18 bases lay in between. The CDR3 sequence: CASSSRPPGGANEKLFF. Written as DNA, the CDR3 is TGTGCCAGCAGTTCCCGTCCTCCAGGAGGGGCTAATGAAAAACTGTTTTTT.